This is a list of T cell receptor beta chains from one sample in a study of blood T cell repertoires in COVID-19. Here immunoSEQ multiplex PCR was the method, and the copy in TCRdb shows in-frame clones only, minus some. The sample yields about 440,000 clones, 87% seen once. Sequencing was carried out using PBMCs or T cells enriched from blood (not recorded which). The receptors here all came from a young woman with acute COVID-19. Each CDR3 is given with its conserved first and last residue. D genes are given only for firm matches. Rows may omit the clone size; those that give it use once, few, many or a size class.

12,.,TRBV7-9,.,TRBJ2-1,TGTGCCAGTCGACGGGGGTACAATGAGCAGTTCTTC,CASRRGYNEQFF
15,TRBD1,TRBV27,.,TRBJ1-5,TGTGCCTCGGGGACAGGGGTTTATAGCAATCAGCCCCAGCATTTT,CASGTGVYSNQPQHF
15,.,TRBV2,.,TRBJ1-4,TGTGCCAGCAGTGAAGGGAGAGCAACTAATGAAAAACTGTTTTTT,CASSEGRATNEKLFF
13,.,TRBV7-9,.,TRBJ2-1,TGTGCCAGCAGCTTAGGACGGAGCAATGAGCAGTTCTTC,CASSLGRSNEQFF
15,.,TRBV14,.,TRBJ2-7,TGTGCCAGCAGCCAAGATGAGGCCATACCCTACGAGCAGTACTTC,CASSQDEAIPYEQYF
14,.,TRBV28,.,TRBJ2-3,TGTGCCAGCAGTCCCCGGGTCCTCACAGATACGCAGTATTTT,CASSPRVLTDTQYF
16,.,TRBV4-1,.,TRBJ1-1,TGCGCCAGCAGCCAAGGGTTCGGTCTGATGAACACTGAAGCTTTCTTT,CASSQGFGLMNTEAFF
15,TRBD2,TRBV3-1/TRBV3-2,.,TRBJ2-1,TGTGCCAGCAGCCAAGCGGGGGGGCCCCACAATGAGCAGTTCTTC,CASSQAGGPHNEQFF
12,.,TRBV28,.,TRBJ2-7,TGTGCCAGCAGTCTTCAGGGGTTCGAGCAGTACTTC,CASSLQGFEQYF
13,TRBD1,TRBV19,.,TRBJ2-5,TGTGCCAGTAAGGCACAGGGGGCCGAGACCCAGTACTTC,CASKAQGAETQYF
14,TRBD2,TRBV30,once,TRBJ2-1,TGTGCCTGGAGTGTAGCTGGGACTAGTAATGAGCAGTTCTTC,CAWSVAGTSNEQFF
15,TRBD2,TRBV28,.,TRBJ2-7,TGTGCCAGCAGTCTCGGACTAGCGGGGTACTACGAGCAGTACTTC,CASSLGLAGYYEQYF
13,TRBD2,TRBV5-6,once,TRBJ2-3,TGTGCCAGCAGCCGAACTAGCGCAGATACGCAGTATTTT,CASSRTSADTQYF